The 10 T cell receptor beta chains given below trace back to one sample, sequenced in a study of T cells in Graves' hyperthyroidism and ophthalmopathy (dated by TCRdb to between 2018 and 2021). Receptor libraries were prepared by multiplex PCR. TCRdb lists the instrument as Illumina HiSeq 2000. The TCR beta CDR3 regions were amplified from the RNA transcripts. For the first round of RT-PCR on the TCR CDR3, the HTBI primer set was used together with the Qiagen OneStep RT-PCR kit. The raw public data were reprocessed by TCRdb itself: fastp quality trimming at Q25, MiXCR clonotype calling, in-frame beta chains only. Identical CDR3 protein sequences are pooled into one entry, listed with their most common genes and DNA. The sample profile shows about 360,000 distinct CDR3 sequences; approximately 25% of them were found once. The top ten hold less than 85% of the sample. What was sequenced was blood. The receptors were gathered from a man aged 45-60 years with Graves' hyperthyroidism.

In this sample, this clonotype turned up a few times. The chain has TRBV11-2 and TRBJ2-7; 11 nucleotides align to TRBD1. Germline CDR1 and CDR2: SGHAT and FQNNGV. This CDR3 is 15 amino acids long. The V and J ends lost 5 bases and 6 bases, in that order; junction bases with no gene match: 9. CDR3 protein: CASSPWTGGAGEQYF. DNA of the CDR3: TGTGCCAGCAGCCCCTGGACAGGGGGCGCGGGCGAGCAGTACTTC.

This clonotype was detected a few times. The chain joins TRBV27 to TRBJ1-2; the D gene is possibly TRBD1 (5 bases). The CDR3 is made up of 16 amino acids. Trimming left V 3 bases short and J 8 bases short, with 22 bases between. Germline-derived CDR1 and CDR2 are MNHEY and SMNVEV (reference sequence). CDR3 DNA sequence: TGTGCCAGCAGTTTCAGGAGTTTTGGGGGGGTTAAAGGCTACACCTTC. This codes for CASSFRSFGGVKGYTF.

V usage is TRBV28 and J usage is TRBJ2-5; 9 nucleotides agree with TRBD2. The CDR3 spans 14 residues. With 8 bases clipped from V and 6 bases from J, the junction kept 10 bases outside the gene matches. Germline lookup yields CDR1 MDHEN and CDR2 SYDVKM. The CDR3 is CASQNSGSLKTQYF. DNA of the CDR3: TGTGCCAGCCAGAATAGCGGGAGTCTGAAGACCCAGTACTTC.

This clonotype came up a few times. J is TRBJ2-1 and V is TRBV18, with D maybe TRBD1 (6 bases). Germline lookup yields CDR1 KGHSH and CDR2 LQKENI. CDR3 length equals 15 residues. Trimming left V 2 bases short and J 5 bases short, with 13 bases between. The CDR3 region is CASSPWAGADNEQFF. As DNA, the CDR3 is TGTGCCAGCTCACCATGGGCAGGGGCCGACAATGAGCAGTTCTTC.

The chain uses TRBV11-3 and TRBJ2-1; D assignment may be TRBD1 or TRBD2 (6 bases each). Germline CDR1 SGHNT, CDR2 YENEEA. The length of the CDR3 is 13 residues. V was shortened by 5 bases and J by 10 bases, with 15 bases between the two germline ends. CDR3 sequence (DNA): TGTGCCAGCAGCCCCCGGCGGGGACACGAGCAGTTCTTC. Protein sequence: CASSPRRGHEQFF.

This clonotype was counted many times. The rearrangement uses TRBV29-1 and TRBJ2-5; D is perhaps TRBD2 (5 bases). Germline V gives CDR1 SQVTM, CDR2 ANQGSEA. The CDR3 has 15 residues. With 4 bases removed from V and 4 bases from J, the gap between germline ends came to 19 bases. CDR3 sequence: CSVVTSGKRAETQYF. CDR3 DNA: TGCAGCGTTGTGACCTCGGGAAAAAGGGCAGAGACCCAGTACTTC. The full variable domain, in which reference TRBV29-1 and TRBJ2-5 provide the parts outside the CDR3, is SAVISQKPSRDICQRGTSLTIQCQVDSQVTMMFWYRQQPGQSLTLIATANQGSEATYESGFVIDKFPISRPNLTFSTLTVSNMSPEDSSIYLCSVVTSGKRAETQYFGPGTRLLVL.

V gene TRBV24-1 combines with J gene TRBJ2-2, with TRBD2 identical over 10 bases. Unmatched junction bases numbered 11, after V lost 5 bases and J lost 6 bases. The CDR3 is 17 amino acids. Germline CDR1 reads KGHDR; CDR2 reads SFDVKD. The CDR3 spells CATSGTSGPGRAGELFF. The CDR3 bases are TGTGCCACCAGTGGGACTAGCGGACCCGGTAGGGCCGGGGAGCTGTTTTTT.

The table lists this clonotype with a few counts. V is TRBV24-1 and J is TRBJ2-1, with TRBD1 identical over 10 bases. The V segment lost 4 bases and the J segment 4 bases; nucleotides outside the gene matches: 9. This CDR3 comprises 17 residues. The germline V gene encodes CDR1 KGHDR and CDR2 SFDVKD. In nucleotides, the CDR3 is TGTGCCACCAGTGACTCCGGACAGGGGGTGTGGTACAATGAGCAGTTCTTC. It encodes CATSDSGQGVWYNEQFF.

The chain links TRBV9 to TRBJ2-1; maybe TRBD2 (6 bases). The CDR3 covers 15 residues. The V gene's germline CDR1 is SGDLS and CDR2 YYNGEE. V lost 3 bases, J lost 10 bases, and 20 bases lay in between. CDR3 amino acids: CASSAGGGRGDEQFF. In nucleotides, the CDR3 is TGTGCCAGCAGCGCTGGGGGTGGCCGCGGGGACGAGCAGTTCTTC.

The chain combines TRBV5-6 with TRBJ1-2; the D is unclear. The CDR3 length is 14 residues. V dropped 0 bases and J dropped 4 bases, with 10 bases sitting between them. The germline CDR1 and CDR2 sequences are SGHDT and YYEEEE. As DNA, the CDR3 is TGTGCCAGCAGCTTGGCGGGCCGACTCTATGGCTACACCTTC. It codes for CASSLAGRLYGYTF. The whole variable domain, remainder taken from reference TRBV5-6 and TRBJ1-2, is DAGVTQSPTHLIKTRGQQVTLRCSPKSGHDTVSWYQQALGQGPQFIFQYYEEEERQRGNFPDRFSGHQFPNYSSELNVNALLLGDSALYLCASSLAGRLYGYTFGSGTRLTVV.